This T cell receptor (beta chain) was identified in a study of blood T cell repertoires in COVID-19. V lost 3 bases, J lost 2 bases, and 4 bases lay in between. The CDR3 length is 13 residues. Germline CDR1 SGHAT, CDR2 FQNNGV. The protocol was immunoSEQ multiplex PCR, while the TCRdb copy is restricted to in-frame clones and leaves out a portion. This sample has about 52,000 clones, with around 86% found just once. Specimen: peripheral blood. The chain is built from TRBV11-2 and TRBJ2-2; D gene ambiguous. This sequence originates from a man between 65 and 85 years old with acute or convalescent COVID-19. This CDR3 is CASSFSNTGELFF. The CDR3 DNA reads TGTGCCAGCAGCTTTTCAAACACCGGGGAGCTGTTTTTT.